This TCR beta chain is drawn from a study of blood T cell repertoires in COVID-19. Study details: Spain, Italy and the United States supplied samples that represented acute and convalescent COVID-19.

Trimming removed 4 bases at V and 0 bases at J, with 10 bases between. Germline CDR1 reads SGHRS; CDR2 reads YFSETQ. The CDR3 totals 15 residues. Self-reported history from a screening survey and questionnaire set each donor's cohort. The count of this clone is one. As originally analysed: The assay estimated nucleated cells by amplifying reference gene primers. Measured with immunoSEQ multiplex PCR; TCRdb has only the in-frame clones, and not every one. Clonal size and the V and J genes are those of that table, whereas D and trimming came from the DNA. The sample carries about 470,000 clones, roughly 87% recorded once.

The rearrangement joins TRBV5-1 to TRBJ1-4; no clear D. The sample was PBMCs or T cells enriched from blood (not recorded which). This TCR was recovered from a woman between 18 and 30 years old who had recovered from COVID-19. Here the CDR3 reads CASSLFTATNEKLFF. CDR3 nucleotide sequence: TGCGCCAGCAGCCTTTTTACGGCAACTAATGAAAAACTGTTTTTT.